A single sample is the source of the 32 T cell receptor beta chains below, sequenced in a study of memory CD4+ T cells and cytomegalovirus serostatus. Single viable CD3+CD4+CD8-CD45RO+ cells were sorted as the memory CD4+ T cells. Generated by immunoSEQ multiplex PCR, the TCRdb table keeps only in-frame clones and is missing some. The sample lists under 55,000 clones, around three quarters occurring once. The sample taken for sequencing was memory CD4+ T cells from blood. These receptors all come from an adult in good health and CMV-seronegative.

This chain links TRBV5-1 with TRBJ2-1, with 9 bases fitting TRBD2. The CDR3 sequence is 16 residues long. Germline V CDR1 and CDR2: SGHRS, YFSETQ. Trimming cost V 7 bases and J 4 bases; bases outside gene matches: 12. The CDR3 loop is CASQRELAGRYNEQFF. The CDR3 coding sequence is TGCGCCAGCCAGCGGGAACTAGCGGGCCGGTACAATGAGCAGTTCTTC.

V gene TRBV29-1 combines with J gene TRBJ2-5; D is perhaps TRBD2 (5 bases). V was cut by 7 bases and J by 2 bases, with 11 bases left in between. The CDR3 is 12 residues long. Germline loops: CDR1 SQVTM, CDR2 ANQGSEA. This CDR3 is CSARVSQETQYF. In nucleotides, the CDR3 is TGCAGCGCGAGGGTTTCGCAAGAGACCCAGTACTTC.

The chain links TRBV7-2 to TRBJ2-7; D might be TRBD1 or TRBD2, each matching 5 bases. Between the trimmed V and J ends, which lost 2 bases and 3 bases, there was a span of 11 bases. The CDR3 consists of 14 residues. The V gene's germline CDR1 is SGHTA and CDR2 FQGNSA. In DNA, the CDR3 is TGTGCCAGCAGCTTACGAGGGGCTAACTACGAGCAGTACTTC. Translation gives CASSLRGANYEQYF. Full variable domain (remainder filled in from reference TRBV7-2 and TRBJ2-7): GAGVSQSPSNKVTEKGKDVELRCDPISGHTALYWYRQSLGQGLEFLIYFQGNSAPDKSGLPSDRFSAERTGGSVSTLTIQRTQQEDSAVYLCASSLRGANYEQYFGPGTRLTVT.

The chain joins TRBV18 to TRBJ2-7, with 9 bases aligning to TRBD1. The CDR3 is 15 residues long. Looked up from germline, CDR1 is KGHSH and CDR2 is LQKENI. After removal of 3 bases from V and 5 bases from J, the junction contained 8 bases not matched to a gene. CDR3 sequence reads: CASSPTRQGENEQYF. The CDR3 DNA reads as TGTGCCAGCTCACCTACAAGACAGGGGGAAAACGAGCAGTACTTC.

The chain is built from TRBV5-1 and TRBJ2-1; 12 bases align to TRBD2. CDR1 is SGHRS and CDR2 is YFSETQ in the germline V gene. CDR3 length: 15 amino acids. Trimming removed 4 bases from V and 7 bases from J; junction bases left unmatched: 6. DNA for the CDR3: TGCGCCAGCAGCACCCTAGCGGGGGGGCCGAATGAGCAGTTCTTC. This codes for CASSTLAGGPNEQFF.

The chain joins TRBV27 to TRBJ1-6; a possible D gene is TRBD1 (6 bases). The V end was cut by 8 bases, the J end by 1 base, with 21 bases between. CDR3 size: 18 residues. CDR1 is MNHEY, CDR2 SMNVEV, per germline (reference sequence). CDR3 bases: TGTGCCAGCCTATACCGAGGACAGATCCTATCCTATAATTCACCCCTCCACTTT. Translating it yields CASLYRGQILSYNSPLHF.

This clone showed up just once. V and J are TRBV6-1 and TRBJ2-2, with 15 bases lining up with TRBD2. CDR1 is MNHNS, CDR2 SASEGT, per germline. The CDR3 runs to 15 residues. V lost 6 bases, J lost 4 bases, and 0 bases stayed unmatched. The DNA of the CDR3 is TGTGCCAGCAGGGGACTAGCGGGGGGCACCGGGGAGCTGTTTTTT. It translates to CASRGLAGGTGELFF.

This clone was counted a single time. The gene calls are TRBV19 and TRBJ1-1; a weak D match, TRBD1 (5 bases). Looked up from germline, CDR1 is LNHDA and CDR2 is SQIVND (reference sequence). This CDR3 is built from 13 residues. Trimming shortened V by 9 bases and J by 1 base, and 12 bases separated the two germline ends. CDR3 DNA: TGTGCCAGCCGGACCCAGGGGAACACTGAAGCTTTCTTT. This sequence encodes CASRTQGNTEAFF.

The chain combines TRBV9 with TRBJ1-1, with TRBD1 as a possible D gene (5 bases). The CDR3 runs to 15 residues. Trimming shortened V by 4 bases and J by 4 bases, and 17 bases separated the two germline ends. Germline values: CDR1 SGDLS, CDR2 YYNGEE. The DNA of the CDR3 is TGTGCCAGCAGCTCCTGGTACGACCAGGGCACTGAAGCTTTCTTT. Encoded protein: CASSSWYDQGTEAFF.

The gene calls are TRBV30 and TRBJ1-1; the D is unclear. The CDR3 is 14 residues long. Germline values: CDR1 GTSNPN, CDR2 SVGIG (reference sequence). The germline V and J ends were trimmed by 3 bases and 3 bases, with 14 bases remaining between them. This CDR3 reads CAWRGKSGYTEAFF. DNA of the CDR3: TGTGCCTGGAGGGGGAAAAGTGGCTACACTGAAGCTTTCTTT.

This chain uses TRBV28 with TRBJ2-2; no firm D call. The CDR3 runs to 15 residues. The V gene's germline CDR1 is MDHEN and CDR2 SYDVKM. V dropped 8 bases and J dropped 1 base, with 14 bases sitting between them. CDR3 nucleotide sequence: TGTGCCAGCGGCCGGGTGGATGTGAACACCGGGGAGCTGTTTTTT. Translated: CASGRVDVNTGELFF.

The CDR3 is CASSPQGLSSGNTIYF. The CDR3 nucleotides are TGTGCCAGCAGCCCCCAAGGCCTCAGCTCTGGAAACACCATATATTTT. This chain connects TRBV7-2 to TRBJ1-3; no clear D gene. Germline CDR1 reads SGHTA; CDR2 reads FQGNSA. The CDR3 has 16 residues. V lost 5 bases and J 0 bases, leaving 14 bases between the germline ends. Together with reference TRBV7-2 and TRBJ1-3, the CDR3 gives the full variable domain: GAGVSQSPSNKVTEKGKDVELRCDPISGHTALYWYRQSLGQGLEFLIYFQGNSAPDKSGLPSDRFSAERTGGSVSTLTIQRTQQEDSAVYLCASSPQGLSSGNTIYFGEGSWLTVV.

This chain links TRBV7-8 with TRBJ1-5; no firm D call. This CDR3 has 17 residues. V was pared by 0 bases and J by 0 bases, with 12 bases between. Germline V CDR1 and CDR2: SGHVS, FQNEAQ. CDR3 loop: CASSLATGVDSNQPQHF. CDR3 DNA sequence: TGTGCCAGCAGCTTAGCCACGGGAGTGGATAGCAATCAGCCCCAGCATTTT.

This sequence joins TRBV7-2 and TRBJ2-7; D gene uncertain. Germline V gene lookup returns CDR1 SGHTA and CDR2 FQGNSA. Trimming removed 7 bases from V and 3 bases from J, with 16 bases in between. The CDR3 consists of 14 residues. The CDR3, as DNA: TGTGCCAGCACGCAGAGAGCAGGATTCTACGAGCAGTACTTC. Protein product: CASTQRAGFYEQYF.

This chain links TRBV6-5 with TRBJ2-7, with D uncertain. Germline V gives CDR1 MNHEY, CDR2 SVGAGI. This CDR3 comprises 12 residues. The V and J ends lost 6 bases and 0 bases respectively, with 6 bases between them. CDR3 sequence (DNA): TGTGCCAGCAGCGACAACTCCTACGAGCAGTACTTC. Its translation is CASSDNSYEQYF.

This chain connects TRBV11-2 to TRBJ1-4; TRBD1 aligns across 10 bases. The CDR3 consists of 14 residues. Germline CDR1 is SGHAT and CDR2 is FQNNGV. The trim removed 3 bases at V and 7 bases at J, leaving 2 bases unmatched. CDR3 coding DNA: TGTGCCAGCAGCTTGGGACAGGGGAGTGAAAAACTGTTTTTT. Residues: CASSLGQGSEKLFF.

The chain recombines TRBV10-3 with TRBJ2-2; 7 positions match TRBD1. The CDR3 runs to 14 residues. V was pared by 6 bases and J by 5 bases, with 6 bases of the junction left unmatched. From germline, CDR1 is ENHRY and CDR2 SYGVKD. Here the CDR3 reads CAIRAGTETGELFF. Written as DNA, the CDR3 is TGTGCCATCAGGGCCGGGACAGAGACCGGGGAGCTGTTTTTT.

The rearrangement links TRBV7-2 to TRBJ2-3, with a weak D call TRBD1 (5 bases). The ends were cut back, 5 bases at V and 11 bases at J, with 17 bases in the middle. CDR1 and CDR2 (germline): SGHTA, FQGNSA. CDR3 length: 13 amino acids. Here the CDR3 reads CASSPQTQGGQYF. For the CDR3, the DNA is TGTGCCAGCAGCCCTCAGACCCAGGGTGGGCAGTATTTT.

The chain links TRBV5-4 to TRBJ1-2; possible D gene TRBD1, 5 bases. Between the trimmed V and J ends, which lost 4 bases and 7 bases, there was a span of 23 bases. CDR3 size: 16 residues. The V gene's germline CDR1 is SGHNT and CDR2 YYREEE (reference sequence). In DNA, the CDR3 is TGTGCCAGCAGCGCACCTAGACAGTCCTTCGGCGGTGGCTACACCTTC. Translation: CASSAPRQSFGGGYTF.

This chain joins TRBV25-1 and TRBJ1-2, with D perhaps TRBD1 (5 bases). The length of the CDR3 is 16 residues. Per germline, CDR1 MGHDK and CDR2 SYGVNS. Trimming took off 3 bases at V and 3 bases at J, with 17 bases between the two ends. In DNA form, the CDR3 reads TGTGCCAGCAGTGACTATCTAGGGAGGGGCGACTATGGCTACACCTTC. It specifies CASSDYLGRGDYGYTF.

V and J are TRBV7-2 and TRBJ1-2; tentatively, D is TRBD1 (6 bases). Trimming removed 2 bases from V and 4 bases from J, with 14 bases in between. The CDR3 length is 15 residues. CDR1 and CDR2 (germline): SGHTA, FQGNSA. CDR3 in amino acids: CASSLSATGTYGYTF. As DNA, the CDR3 is TGTGCCAGCAGCTTATCTGCTACAGGGACCTATGGCTACACCTTC.

CDR3 DNA: TGTGCCAGCAGTTTCGGTATTAGACAGGGTGAGCAGCCCCAGCATTTT. Translating it yields CASSFGIRQGEQPQHF. V usage is TRBV28 and J usage is TRBJ1-5, with 7 bases lining up with TRBD1. The V and J ends lost 3 bases and 7 bases, in that order; junction bases with no gene match: 12. The germline V gene has CDR1 MDHEN and CDR2 SYDVKM. The length of the CDR3 is 16 residues. The full variable domain, with the rest looked up from reference TRBV28 and TRBJ1-5, is DVKVTQSSRYLVKRTGEKVFLECVQDMDHENMFWYRQDPGLGLRLIYFSYDVKMKEKGDIPEGYSVSREKKERFSLILESASTNQTSMYLCASSFGIRQGEQPQHFGDGTRLSIL.

The CDR3 DNA follows: TGTGCCAGCAGCTTAGAGCACATTCATCGGGGCAATGAGCAGTTCTTC. Its translation is CASSLEHIHRGNEQFF. J is TRBJ2-1 and V is TRBV7-9; the D gene is possibly TRBD2 (5 bases). CDR1 is SEHNR, CDR2 FQNEAQ, per germline (reference sequence). The CDR3 contains 16 residues. V was trimmed by 1 base and J by 6 bases, leaving 16 bases between them.

The chain joins TRBV10-2 to TRBJ1-5; no definite D call. With 3 bases removed from V and 4 bases from J, the gap between germline ends came to 4 bases. Per the germline V gene, CDR1 is WSHSY and CDR2 is SAAADI. This CDR3 spans 12 amino acids. For the CDR3, the DNA is TGCGCCAGCAGTGACCCGAATCAGCCCCAGCATTTT. This gives the protein CASSDPNQPQHF.

This chain joins TRBV5-1 and TRBJ1-4; 7 bases line up with TRBD1. Trimming cost V 7 bases and J 0 bases; bases outside gene matches: 6. Germline lookup yields CDR1 SGHRS and CDR2 YFSETQ. The length of the CDR3 is 15 residues. The CDR3: CASRGQITTNEKLFF. The DNA for the CDR3 is TGCGCCAGCCGGGGACAGATTACAACTAATGAAAAACTGTTTTTT. The whole variable domain, remainder taken from reference TRBV5-1 and TRBJ1-4, is KAGVTQTPRYLIKTRGQQVTLSCSPISGHRSVSWYQQTPGQGLQFLFEYFSETQRNKGNFPGRFSGRQFSNSRSEMNVSTLELGDSALYLCASRGQITTNEKLFFGSGTQLSVL.

The gene calls are TRBV5-1 and TRBJ1-2, with D tentatively TRBD1 (6 bases). Looked up from germline, CDR1 is SGHRS and CDR2 is YFSETQ. The V gene lost 0 bases and the J gene lost 2 bases, with 11 bases spanning the gap. This CDR3 has 15 amino acids. The CDR3 sequence is CASSLALGTNYGYTF. In DNA, the CDR3 is TGCGCCAGCAGCTTGGCCCTTGGGACAAACTATGGCTACACCTTC.

By sample share, this clone is medium-sized (0.01 to 0.1%). V gene TRBV28 combines with J gene TRBJ1-2; possibly TRBD1 for D (6 bases). CDR1 is MDHEN and CDR2 is SYDVKM in the germline V gene. V was trimmed by 5 bases and J by 8 bases, leaving 15 bases between them. This CDR3 region has 13 residues. This CDR3 is CASSPATGGGYTF. The CDR3 nucleotides are TGTGCCAGCAGTCCGGCGACAGGAGGAGGCTACACCTTC.

V gene TRBV6-5 combines with J gene TRBJ2-3; 7 positions agree with TRBD2. The CDR3 is made up of 15 amino acids. Germline CDR1 MNHEY, CDR2 SVGAGI. The junction had 4 bases not matched to a gene; V was cut back by 2 bases and J by 2 bases. CDR3 DNA sequence: TGTGCCAGCAGTTACACCAGCGGGGTCACAGATACGCAGTATTTT. Translation gives CASSYTSGVTDTQYF.

J is TRBJ1-1 and V is TRBV29-1, with a tentative D call TRBD1 (5 bases). CDR3 length equals 13 residues. The V end lost 3 bases, the J end lost 10 bases, and 18 bases lay between the germline ends. Germline CDR1 SQVTM, CDR2 ANQGSEA. The CDR3 reads CSVDPGANSRAFF. The CDR3 coding sequence is TGCAGCGTTGACCCCGGGGCCAATTCTCGAGCTTTCTTT.

The rearrangement uses TRBV14 and TRBJ1-1, with D tentatively TRBD1 (5 bases). Germline CDR1 reads SGHDN; CDR2 reads FVKESK. V was clipped by 2 bases and J by 5 bases, with 27 bases between them. CDR3 size: 19 residues. The CDR3 protein is CASSQTPPGPRQTGTEAFF. CDR3 DNA: TGTGCCAGCAGCCAAACGCCCCCAGGGCCTAGGCAAACGGGGACTGAAGCTTTCTTT.

The gene calls are TRBV28 and TRBJ2-3, with 9 bases matching TRBD2. Per the germline V gene, CDR1 is MDHEN and CDR2 is SYDVKM. CDR3 length equals 15 residues. Trimming took 3 bases from V and 5 from J; bases not matched to a gene: 6. CDR3: CASSLGGRVGDTQYF. In DNA form, the CDR3 reads TGTGCCAGCAGTTTGGGCGGGAGGGTCGGAGATACGCAGTATTTT. Using reference TRBV28 and TRBJ2-3 for the parts outside the CDR3, the full variable domain is DVKVTQSSRYLVKRTGEKVFLECVQDMDHENMFWYRQDPGLGLRLIYFSYDVKMKEKGDIPEGYSVSREKKERFSLILESASTNQTSMYLCASSLGGRVGDTQYFGPGTRLTVL.

The chain carries TRBV7-2 and TRBJ1-2; D remains ambiguous. V lost 5 bases to trimming and J lost 10 bases, with 17 bases between them. The CDR3 covers 13 residues. The germline gives CDR1 SGHTA, CDR2 FQGNSA. CDR3 sequence (DNA): TGTGCCAGCAGCGTAACCCGGGTTGCCACCTACACCTTC. It translates to CASSVTRVATYTF.